This T cell receptor beta chain was documented in a study of T cell responses to AZD1222 COVID-19 vaccine. Points from the study as a whole: It should be noted that donors were predominantly white British and more often female, and clonal diversity was possibly underestimated.

V was clipped by 4 bases and J by 3 bases, with 16 bases between them. The germline V gene encodes CDR1 SGDLS and CDR2 YYNGEE. This CDR3 region has 15 residues. With regard to this clone: What it recognizes is unknown.

The repertoire was sequenced with immunoSEQ multiplex PCR; TCRdb's copy has only in-frame clones and lacks some. The sample contains 150,000 to 200,000 clones, about 89% of which appear only once. This TCR was recovered from an adult in good health. The specimen was peripheral blood, collected on day 0 of MenACWY control vaccination. The V call is TRBV9, the J call TRBJ1-1, with a tentative D call TRBD1 (6 bases). The CDR3 reads CASSPMRTADTEAFF. The CDR3 DNA reads TGTGCCAGCAGCCCTATGAGGACAGCCGACACTGAAGCTTTCTTT.